These 28 T cell receptor beta chains were sequenced from one sample in a study of control samples from healthy donors and cancer patients. Assay: immunoSEQ multiplex PCR; the TCRdb copy retains only in-frame clones and omits some. The data hold 150,000 or so clones, with approximately 93% observed a single time. What was sequenced was blood. All receptors derive from a man aged 18 to 30 in good health.

This chain joins TRBV4-3 and TRBJ1-6, with 9 bases aligning to TRBD1. Germline CDR1 and CDR2: LGHNA and YSLEER. The CDR3 runs 14 residues. J lost 9 bases, V lost 1 base, and 1 base had no gene match. CDR3 in amino acids: CASSQGTGASPLHF. CDR3 coding DNA: TGCGCCAGCAGCCAAGGGACAGGGGCTTCACCCCTCCACTTT.

The V and J genes are TRBV2 and TRBJ2-6; D call uncertain. Trimming removed 6 bases from V and 9 bases from J, with 12 bases in between. The CDR3 spans 13 residues. Germline-derived CDR1 and CDR2 are SNHLY and FYNNEI. The CDR3 is CASSQGYDNVLTF. CDR3 nucleotides: TGTGCCAGCAGCCAAGGATACGACAACGTCCTGACTTTC.

CDR3 loop: CASSKSNRDQPQHF. DNA of the CDR3: TGTGCCAGTAGTAAATCGAACAGGGATCAGCCCCAGCATTTT. V usage is TRBV19 and J usage is TRBJ1-5; a weak D match, TRBD1 (6 bases). Trimming took off 4 bases at V and 5 bases at J, with 12 bases between the two ends. The CDR3 is made up of 14 amino acids. Germline lookup yields CDR1 LNHDA and CDR2 SQIVND (reference sequence).

The J gene is TRBJ2-7, the V gene TRBV10-3; 9 nucleotides align to TRBD1. The ends lost 10 bases at V and 2 bases at J; junction bases unmatched: 6. In germline, CDR1 is ENHRY, CDR2 SYGVKD. The CDR3 is made up of 13 amino acids. CDR3 DNA: TGTGCCAGCCGGGACAGGGCCCCCTACGAGCAGTACTTC. It encodes CASRDRAPYEQYF.

A few counts support this clone. J is TRBJ1-2 and V is TRBV6-6; no definite D call. This CDR3 contains 14 residues. The ends were cut back, 7 bases at V and 2 bases at J, with 14 bases in the middle. Germline CDR1 is MNHNY and CDR2 is SVGAGI (reference sequence). The CDR3 coding sequence is TGTGCCAGCACCACCATTGGACGGAACTATGGCTACACCTTC. Protein product: CASTTIGRNYGYTF.

This sequence joins TRBV2 and TRBJ2-7; D is unresolved. The V gene's germline CDR1 is SNHLY and CDR2 FYNNEI. Trimming removed 4 bases from V and 0 bases from J, with 1 base in between. There are 11 residues in the CDR3. This chain's CDR3 is CASSGSYEQYF. CDR3 bases: TGTGCCAGCAGTGGCTCCTACGAGCAGTACTTC.

The chain uses TRBV10-2 and TRBJ2-5, with TRBD2 as a possible D gene (6 bases). Germline CDR1 is WSHSY and CDR2 is SAAADI. Trimming left V 8 bases short and J 5 bases short, with 15 bases between. CDR3 length: 13 amino acids. The CDR3 sequence is CASSTTSRETQYF. CDR3 in DNA: TGCGCCAGCTCAACGACTAGTCGGGAGACCCAGTACTTC.

This sequence joins TRBV19 and TRBJ1-1; 8 positions match TRBD1. The V gene end was trimmed by 6 bases and the J gene end by 2 bases; junction bases not matched to a gene: 8. The CDR3 sequence is 15 residues long. Germline lookup yields CDR1 LNHDA and CDR2 SQIVND (reference sequence). The CDR3 DNA follows: TGTGCCAGTAGGGAAGCCGGGACAGGTAACACTGAAGCTTTCTTT. Amino acid sequence: CASREAGTGNTEAFF.

This clone was observed once. The V gene is TRBV18, the J gene TRBJ1-3; TRBD1 might be the D (6 bases). Between the trimmed V and J ends, which lost 3 bases and 0 bases, there was a span of 15 bases. Germline CDR1 KGHSH, CDR2 LQKENI. The CDR3 has 17 residues. The CDR3 nucleotides are TGTGCCAGCTCACCTCGGGACATATTGTTCTCTGGAAACACCATATATTTT. It yields the protein CASSPRDILFSGNTIYF.

This chain uses TRBV2 with TRBJ2-7; D is perhaps TRBD1 (5 bases). The germline gives CDR1 SNHLY, CDR2 FYNNEI. Trimming pared 4 bases from V and 2 bases from J, leaving 9 bases between. The CDR3 is 13 residues long. CDR3 region: CASSAPGTYEQYF. The DNA of the CDR3 is TGTGCCAGCAGTGCCCCAGGGACCTACGAGCAGTACTTC.

The J gene is TRBJ2-6, the V gene TRBV13; D is undetermined. Trimming removed 5 bases from V and 0 bases from J, with 5 bases in between. The CDR3 loop spans 14 amino acids. CDR1 is PRHDT and CDR2 is FYEKMQ in the germline V gene (reference sequence). CDR3 sequence reads: CASSPISGANVLTF. CDR3 nucleotides: TGTGCCAGCAGCCCCATCTCTGGGGCCAACGTCCTGACTTTC.

The chain has TRBV2 and TRBJ1-2; 9 positions agree with TRBD1. Germline trimming cut 5 bases from V and 3 bases from J; bases unmatched to any gene: 13. The CDR3 covers 17 residues. Germline lookup yields CDR1 SNHLY and CDR2 FYNNEI. The CDR3 reads CASSMDDRWTGDYGYTF. CDR3 bases: TGTGCCAGCAGTATGGACGACAGGTGGACAGGGGACTATGGCTACACCTTC. The variable domain in full, with the rest retrieved from reference TRBV2 and TRBJ1-2, is EPEVTQTPSHQVTQMGQEVILRCVPISNHLYFYWYRQILGQKVEFLVSFYNNEISEKSEIFDDQFSVERPDGSNFTLKIRSTKLEDSAMYFCASSMDDRWTGDYGYTFGSGTRLTVV.

The CDR3: CASSVGKGAYEQYF. CDR3 coding DNA: TGTGCCAGCAGCGTAGGAAAGGGTGCCTACGAGCAGTACTTC. This chain joins TRBV9 and TRBJ2-7; D ambiguous. Trimming took 0 bases from V and 2 from J, leaving 9 bases between them. The CDR3 runs 14 residues. In germline, CDR1 is SGDLS, CDR2 YYNGEE.

This chain uses TRBV2 with TRBJ1-1; D remains unclear. The germline V gene encodes CDR1 SNHLY and CDR2 FYNNEI. The V end lost 4 bases, the J end lost 1 base, and 10 bases lay between the germline ends. The CDR3 runs to 14 residues. The CDR3 sequence is CASSGYVGNTEAFF. CDR3 bases: TGTGCCAGCAGTGGGTACGTCGGGAACACTGAAGCTTTCTTT.

This sequence joins TRBV11-2 and TRBJ2-5; TRBD2 agrees at 14 bases. The CDR3 sequence is 18 residues long. The trim removed 4 bases at V and 5 bases at J, leaving 12 bases unmatched. Germline loops: CDR1 SGHAT, CDR2 FQNNGV. As DNA, the CDR3 is TGTGCCAGCAGCTCTGGGACTAGCGGGAGAAGGCCTGGGGAGACCCAGTACTTC. This codes for CASSSGTSGRRPGETQYF.

The rearrangement joins TRBV27 to TRBJ1-2, with 8 bases matching TRBD1. The CDR3 covers 15 residues. The junction had 5 bases not matched to a gene; V was cut back by 3 bases and J by 2 bases. The germline V gene has CDR1 MNHEY and CDR2 SMNVEV (reference sequence). This CDR3 reads CASSFKTGANYGYTF. The CDR3 DNA sequence: TGTGCCAGCAGTTTTAAGACAGGGGCGAACTATGGCTACACCTTC.

V usage is TRBV5-1 and J usage is TRBJ1-4, with TRBD1 matching 7 bases. The CDR3 covers 16 residues. J was trimmed by 4 bases and V by 5 bases; bases with no gene match: 11. CDR1 SGHRS and CDR2 YFSETQ come from the germline V gene. The CDR3 region is CASRRQGTTNNEKLFF. The CDR3 DNA reads as TGCGCCAGCAGGAGACAGGGCACCACGAATAATGAAAAACTGTTTTTT.

The chain links TRBV30 to TRBJ2-7; D is ambiguous. CDR3 length: 11 residues. Between the trimmed V and J ends, which lost 0 bases and 4 bases, there was a span of 4 bases. CDR1 and CDR2 from the germline V gene are GTSNPN and SVGIG (reference sequence). CDR3 in amino acids: CAWSVEYEQYF. Written as DNA, the CDR3 is TGTGCCTGGAGTGTAGAATACGAGCAGTACTTC.

The chain links TRBV28 to TRBJ2-1; D remains ambiguous. The CDR3 loop spans 11 amino acids. Trimming cost V 3 bases and J 7 bases, with 4 bases left between them. Germline values: CDR1 MDHEN, CDR2 SYDVKM. DNA of the CDR3: TGTGCCAGCAGTTTGAGGAATGAGCAGTTCTTC. Translated, it gives CASSLRNEQFF.

The genes are TRBV6-1 and TRBJ1-6; D not certain. Germline CDR1 MNHNS, CDR2 SASEGT. This CDR3 spans 14 amino acids. The V end lost 3 bases, the J end lost 5 bases, and 8 bases lay between the germline ends. The CDR3 loop reads CASSERPDNSPLHF. The CDR3 DNA follows: TGTGCCAGCAGTGAGCGACCGGATAATTCACCCCTCCACTTT.

This chain joins TRBV9 and TRBJ2-2; 9 bases are a match to TRBD1. The CDR3 has 15 amino acids. CDR1 and CDR2 (germline): SGDLS, YYNGEE. The V and J ends lost 4 bases and 7 bases, in that order; junction bases with no gene match: 8. CDR3 loop: CASSPRQGEGGELFF. The CDR3 DNA follows: TGTGCCAGCAGCCCAAGACAGGGGGAGGGCGGGGAGCTGTTTTTT.

The chain has TRBV6-5 and TRBJ2-7, with 9 bases lining up with TRBD1. Unmatched junction bases numbered 11, after V lost 6 bases and J lost 5 bases. The CDR3 length is 15 residues. The germline CDR1 and CDR2 sequences are MNHEY and SVGAGI. The CDR3 sequence is CASRGWTGAWDEQYF. The CDR3 nucleotides read TGTGCCAGCAGGGGTTGGACAGGGGCCTGGGACGAGCAGTACTTC.

V and J are TRBV3-1 (or the pseudogene TRBV3-2) and TRBJ1-2; D gene unclear. V lost 1 base, J lost 5 bases, and 8 bases lay in between. Looked up from germline, CDR1 is LGHDT and CDR2 is YNNKEL (reference sequence). This CDR3 is 13 amino acids long. The DNA for the CDR3 is TGTGCCAGCAGCCAAGTACTGGAGTATGGCTACACCTTC. Its translation is CASSQVLEYGYTF.

This clone was observed once. The V call is TRBV13, the J call TRBJ2-2, with D hard to call. The germline V and J ends were trimmed by 1 base and 4 bases, with 7 bases remaining between them. The CDR3 covers 14 residues. Per germline, CDR1 PRHDT and CDR2 FYEKMQ (reference sequence). The CDR3 here is CASSLASGTGELFF. The CDR3 coding sequence is TGTGCCAGCAGCTTAGCGTCGGGCACCGGGGAGCTGTTTTTT.

The chain joins TRBV6-5 to TRBJ2-3; a weak D match, TRBD1 (6 bases). V lost 4 bases to trimming and J lost 5 bases, with 10 bases between them. This CDR3 has 13 residues. The germline V gene encodes CDR1 MNHEY and CDR2 SVGAGI. The CDR3 bases are TGTGCCAGCAGTTCTAACAGGGTAGATACGCAGTATTTT. The encoded protein is CASSSNRVDTQYF.

The chain recombines TRBV6-1 with TRBJ1-1; a possible D gene is TRBD1 (5 bases). With 1 base removed from V and 6 bases from J, the gap between germline ends came to 12 bases. This CDR3 has 14 amino acids. Per the germline V gene, CDR1 is MNHNS and CDR2 is SASEGT. DNA for the CDR3: TGTGCCAGCAGTGAAGTCCAGGGTATCGCTGAAGCTTTCTTT. Protein: CASSEVQGIAEAFF.

CDR3 bases: TGTGCCACCAGTGACCCGGACATCGGGCGAGCAGATACGCAGTATTTT. Amino acids: CATSDPDIGRADTQYF. J is TRBJ2-3 and V is TRBV24-1, with D tentatively TRBD1 (5 bases). Trimming took 4 bases from V and 4 from J, leaving 17 bases between them. Germline lookup yields CDR1 KGHDR and CDR2 SFDVKD. The CDR3 is 16 amino acids.

The rearrangement uses TRBV4-1 and TRBJ1-5; D is perhaps TRBD1 (5 bases). The length of the CDR3 is 17 residues. The germline gives CDR1 MGHRA, CDR2 YSYEKL. V was clipped by 3 bases and J by 0 bases, with 15 bases between them. This CDR3 is CASSQGIDSYSNQPQHF. In DNA form, the CDR3 reads TGCGCCAGCAGCCAGGGAATAGACAGCTATAGCAATCAGCCCCAGCATTTT.